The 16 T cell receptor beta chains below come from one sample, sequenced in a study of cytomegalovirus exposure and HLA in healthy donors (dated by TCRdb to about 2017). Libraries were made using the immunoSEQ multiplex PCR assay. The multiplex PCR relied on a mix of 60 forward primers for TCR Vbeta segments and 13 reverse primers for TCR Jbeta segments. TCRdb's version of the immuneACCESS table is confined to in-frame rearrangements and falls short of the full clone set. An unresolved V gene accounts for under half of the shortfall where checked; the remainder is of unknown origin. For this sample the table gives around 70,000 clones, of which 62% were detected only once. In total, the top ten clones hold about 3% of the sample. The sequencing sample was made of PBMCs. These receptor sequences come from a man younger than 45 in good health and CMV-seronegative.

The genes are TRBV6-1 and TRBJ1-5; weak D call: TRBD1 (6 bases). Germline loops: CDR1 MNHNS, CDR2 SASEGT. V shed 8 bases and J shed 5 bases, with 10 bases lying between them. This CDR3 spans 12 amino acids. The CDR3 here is CASGTNDQPQHF. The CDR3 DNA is TGTGCCAGCGGGACAAACGATCAGCCCCAGCATTTT.

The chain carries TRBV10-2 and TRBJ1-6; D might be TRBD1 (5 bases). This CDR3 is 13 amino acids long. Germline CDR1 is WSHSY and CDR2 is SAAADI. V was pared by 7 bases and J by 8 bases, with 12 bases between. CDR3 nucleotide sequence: TGCGCCAGCAAAGGGGCTGGGGATTCACCCCTCCACTTT. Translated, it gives CASKGAGDSPLHF.

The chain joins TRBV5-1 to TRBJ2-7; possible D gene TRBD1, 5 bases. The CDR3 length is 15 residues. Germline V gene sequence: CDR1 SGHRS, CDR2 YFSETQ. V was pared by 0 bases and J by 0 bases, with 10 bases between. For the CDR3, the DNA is TGCGCCAGCAGCTTGGGATGGCAGGGCTCCTACGAGCAGTACTTC. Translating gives CASSLGWQGSYEQYF.

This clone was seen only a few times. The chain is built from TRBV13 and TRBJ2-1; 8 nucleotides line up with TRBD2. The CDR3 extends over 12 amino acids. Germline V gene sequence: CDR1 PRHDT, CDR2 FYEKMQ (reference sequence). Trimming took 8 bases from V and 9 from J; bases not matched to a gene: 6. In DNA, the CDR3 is TGTGCCAGCCGGCGGGGGGCGGGTGAGCAGTTCTTC. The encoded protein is CASRRGAGEQFF.

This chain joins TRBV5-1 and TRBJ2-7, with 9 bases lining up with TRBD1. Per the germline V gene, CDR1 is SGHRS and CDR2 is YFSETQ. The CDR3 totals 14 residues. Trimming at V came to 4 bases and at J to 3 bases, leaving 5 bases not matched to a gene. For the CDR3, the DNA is TGCGCCAGCAGCCACCCGGGACAGGGCTACGAGCAGTACTTC. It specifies CASSHPGQGYEQYF.

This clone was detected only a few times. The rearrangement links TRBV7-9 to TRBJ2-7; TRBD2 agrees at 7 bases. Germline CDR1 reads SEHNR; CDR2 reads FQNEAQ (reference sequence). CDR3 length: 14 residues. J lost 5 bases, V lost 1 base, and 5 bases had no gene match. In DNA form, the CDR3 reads TGTGCCAGCAGCTTAGGGGGAGGGAGCCACGAGCAGTACTTC. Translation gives CASSLGGGSHEQYF.

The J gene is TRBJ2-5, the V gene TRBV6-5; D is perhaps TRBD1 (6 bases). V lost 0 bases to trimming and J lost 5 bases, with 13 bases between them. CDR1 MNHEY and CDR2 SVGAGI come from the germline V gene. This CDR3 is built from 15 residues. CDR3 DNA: TGTGCCAGCAGTTACTCGAGCGTGGGGGCCGAGACCCAGTACTTC. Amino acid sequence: CASSYSSVGAETQYF.

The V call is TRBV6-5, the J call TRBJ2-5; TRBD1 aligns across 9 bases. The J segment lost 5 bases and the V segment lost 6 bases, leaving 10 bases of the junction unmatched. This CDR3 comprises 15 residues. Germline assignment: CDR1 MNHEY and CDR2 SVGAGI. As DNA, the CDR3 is TGTGCCAGCAGCCTAACCGGGACAGGGTGGGAGACCCAGTACTTC. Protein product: CASSLTGTGWETQYF.

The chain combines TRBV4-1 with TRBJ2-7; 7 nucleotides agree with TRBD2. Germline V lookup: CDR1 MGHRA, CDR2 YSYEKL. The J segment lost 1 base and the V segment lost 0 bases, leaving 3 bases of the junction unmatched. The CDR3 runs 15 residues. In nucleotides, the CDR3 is TGCGCCAGCAGCCAAGACCCCGGGGGGTCCTACGAGCAGTACTTC. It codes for CASSQDPGGSYEQYF.

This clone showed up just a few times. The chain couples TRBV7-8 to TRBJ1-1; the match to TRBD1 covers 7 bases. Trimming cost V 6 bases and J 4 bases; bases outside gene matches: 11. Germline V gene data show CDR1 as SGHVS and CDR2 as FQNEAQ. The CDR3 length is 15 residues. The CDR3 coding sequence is TGTGCCAGCAGGGGGGGTGGACAGGCACCCACTGAAGCTTTCTTT. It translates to CASRGGGQAPTEAFF.

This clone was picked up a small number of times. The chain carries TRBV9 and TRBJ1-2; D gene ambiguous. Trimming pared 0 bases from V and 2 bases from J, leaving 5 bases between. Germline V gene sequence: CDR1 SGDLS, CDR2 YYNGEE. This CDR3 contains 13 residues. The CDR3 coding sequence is TGTGCCAGCAGCGTAGCCCTGAACTATGGCTACACCTTC. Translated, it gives CASSVALNYGYTF.

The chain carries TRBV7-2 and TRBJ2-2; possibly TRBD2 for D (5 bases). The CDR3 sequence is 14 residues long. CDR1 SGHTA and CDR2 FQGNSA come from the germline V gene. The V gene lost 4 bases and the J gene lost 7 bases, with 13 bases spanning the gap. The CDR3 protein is CASSSGIVGGELFF. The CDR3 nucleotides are TGTGCCAGCAGCTCCGGGATCGTAGGCGGGGAGCTGTTTTTT. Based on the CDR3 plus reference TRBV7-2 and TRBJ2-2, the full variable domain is GAGVSQSPSNKVTEKGKDVELRCDPISGHTALYWYRQSLGQGLEFLIYFQGNSAPDKSGLPSDRFSAERTGGSVSTLTIQRTQQEDSAVYLCASSSGIVGGELFFGEGSRLTVL.

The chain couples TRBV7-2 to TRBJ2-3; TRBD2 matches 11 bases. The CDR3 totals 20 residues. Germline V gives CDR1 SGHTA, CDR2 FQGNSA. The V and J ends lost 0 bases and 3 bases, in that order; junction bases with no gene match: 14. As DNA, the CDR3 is TGTGCCAGCAGCTTAGCGACAGGGACTAGCGGCCAAAGAGGAACAGATACGCAGTATTTT. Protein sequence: CASSLATGTSGQRGTDTQYF.

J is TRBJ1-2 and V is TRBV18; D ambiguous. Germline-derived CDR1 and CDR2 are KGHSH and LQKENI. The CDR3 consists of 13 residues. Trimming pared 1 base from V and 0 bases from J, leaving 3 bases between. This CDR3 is CASSPQPNYGYTF. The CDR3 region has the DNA TGTGCCAGCTCACCACAGCCTAACTATGGCTACACCTTC. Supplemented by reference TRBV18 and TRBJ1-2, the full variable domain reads NAGVMQNPRHLVRRRGQEARLRCSPMKGHSHVYWYRQLPEEGLKFMVYLQKENIIDESGMPKERFSAEFPKEGPSILRIQQVVRGDSAAYFCASSPQPNYGYTFGSGTRLTVV.

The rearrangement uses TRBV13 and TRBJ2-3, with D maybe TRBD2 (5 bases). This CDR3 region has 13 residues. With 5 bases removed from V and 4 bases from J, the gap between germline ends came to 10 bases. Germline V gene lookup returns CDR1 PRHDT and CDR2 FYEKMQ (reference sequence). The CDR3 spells CASSPGRADTQYF. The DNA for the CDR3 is TGTGCCAGCAGCCCCGGGCGGGCAGATACGCAGTATTTT.

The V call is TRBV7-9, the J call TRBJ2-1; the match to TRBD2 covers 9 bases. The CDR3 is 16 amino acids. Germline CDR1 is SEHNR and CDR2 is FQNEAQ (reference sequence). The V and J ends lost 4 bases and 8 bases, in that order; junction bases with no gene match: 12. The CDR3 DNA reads TGTGCCAGCAGCTCCCACGGGCGGGGGGGCCTTGATGAGCAGTTCTTC. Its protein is CASSSHGRGGLDEQFF.